This T cell receptor beta chain was captured by sequencing in a study of early T cells in non-severe SARS-CoV-2 infection. Background on the study: Sequenced bulk RNA came from whole blood that was unsorted, and chains were unpaired. General study results and limits: The matching step, a VDJdb search, favored anti-spike CD8 responses and missed private and CD4 specificities.

In the case of this clonotype: Its antigen is unknown.

The library protocol tagged individual cDNA molecules with unique molecular identifiers. TCRdb analysed the 5' RACE reads with MiXCR anew, one entry per CDR3 protein. The sample records 65,000 to 90,000 distinct CDR3 sequences, around 12% being singletons. Looked up from germline, CDR1 is DFQATT and CDR2 is SNEGSKA (reference sequence). The junction had 7 bases not matched to a gene; V was cut back by 5 bases and J by 4 bases. The CDR3 loop spans 13 amino acids. This chain uses TRBV20-1 with TRBJ1-2; 7 bases line up with TRBD1. Material: whole blood. This TCR derives from an adult who was a healthcare worker with PCR-confirmed SARS-CoV-2 infection or an uninfected control (not recorded which). CDR3 DNA: TGCAGTGCTCCGAGGGGGCCGGGCTATGGCTACACCTTC. It specifies CSAPRGPGYGYTF.